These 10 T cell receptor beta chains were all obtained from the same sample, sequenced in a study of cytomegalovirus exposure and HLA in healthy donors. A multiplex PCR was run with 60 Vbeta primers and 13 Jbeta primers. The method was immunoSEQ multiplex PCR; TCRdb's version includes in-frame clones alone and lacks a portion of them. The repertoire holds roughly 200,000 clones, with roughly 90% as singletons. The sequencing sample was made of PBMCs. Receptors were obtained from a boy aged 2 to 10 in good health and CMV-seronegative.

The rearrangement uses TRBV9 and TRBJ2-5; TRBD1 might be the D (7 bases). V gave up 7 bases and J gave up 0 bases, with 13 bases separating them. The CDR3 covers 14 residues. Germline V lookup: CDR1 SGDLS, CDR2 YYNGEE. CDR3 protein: CASGGGPNQETQYF. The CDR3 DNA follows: TGTGCCAGCGGAGGGGGCCCAAACCAAGAGACCCAGTACTTC. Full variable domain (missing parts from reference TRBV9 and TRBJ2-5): DSGVTQTPKHLITATGQRVTLRCSPRSGDLSVYWYQQSLDQGLQFLIQYYNGEERAKGNILERFSAQQFPDLHSELNLSSLELGDSALYFCASGGGPNQETQYFGPGTRLLVL.

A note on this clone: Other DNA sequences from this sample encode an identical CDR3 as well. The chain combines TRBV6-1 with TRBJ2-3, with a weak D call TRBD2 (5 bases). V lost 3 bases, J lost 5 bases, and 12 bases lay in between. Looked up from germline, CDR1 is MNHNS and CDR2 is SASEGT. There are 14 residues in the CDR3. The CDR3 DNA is TGTGCCAGCAGTGAGGGTGCCCGGGGAGATACGCAGTATTTT. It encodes CASSEGARGDTQYF.

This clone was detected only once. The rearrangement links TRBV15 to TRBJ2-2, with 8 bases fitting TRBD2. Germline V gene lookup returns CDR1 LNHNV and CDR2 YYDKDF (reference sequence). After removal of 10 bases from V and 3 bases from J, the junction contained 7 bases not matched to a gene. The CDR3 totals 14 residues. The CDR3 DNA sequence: TGTGCCATCGCGGGGGGACCCTACACCGGGGAGCTGTTTTTT. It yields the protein CAIAGGPYTGELFF.

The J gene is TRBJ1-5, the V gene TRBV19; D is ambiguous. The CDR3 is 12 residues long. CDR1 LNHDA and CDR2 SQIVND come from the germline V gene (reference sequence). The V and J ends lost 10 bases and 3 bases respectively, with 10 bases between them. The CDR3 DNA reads TGTGCCACCGACACTTACAATCAGCCCCAGCATTTT. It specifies CATDTYNQPQHF. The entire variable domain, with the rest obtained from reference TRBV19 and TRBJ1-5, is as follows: DGGITQSPKYLFRKEGQNVTLSCEQNLNHDAMYWYRQDPGQGLRLIYYSQIVNDFQKGDIAEGYSVSREKKESFPLTVTSAQKNPTAFYLCATDTYNQPQHFGDGTRLSIL.

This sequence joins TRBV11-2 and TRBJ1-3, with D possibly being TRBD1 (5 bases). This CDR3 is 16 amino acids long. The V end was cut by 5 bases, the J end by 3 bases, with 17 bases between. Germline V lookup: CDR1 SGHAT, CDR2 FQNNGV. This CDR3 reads CASSRPGGESGNTIYF. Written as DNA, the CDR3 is TGTGCCAGCAGCCGCCCCGGAGGGGAGAGTGGAAACACCATATATTTT.

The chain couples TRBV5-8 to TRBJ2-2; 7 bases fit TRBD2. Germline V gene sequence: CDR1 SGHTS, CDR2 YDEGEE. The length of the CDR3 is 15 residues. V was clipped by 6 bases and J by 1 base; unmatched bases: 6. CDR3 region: CASTRGGMNTGELFF. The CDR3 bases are TGTGCCAGCACCCGGGGAGGGATGAACACCGGGGAGCTGTTTTTT.

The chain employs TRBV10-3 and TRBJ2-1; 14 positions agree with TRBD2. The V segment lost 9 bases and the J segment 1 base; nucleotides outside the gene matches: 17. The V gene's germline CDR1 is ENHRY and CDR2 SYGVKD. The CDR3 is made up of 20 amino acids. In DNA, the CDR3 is TGTGCCATAGGGGATACGCCAGGGACTAGCGGGGGCCTTTCCTACAATGAGCAGTTCTTC. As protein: CAIGDTPGTSGGLSYNEQFF.

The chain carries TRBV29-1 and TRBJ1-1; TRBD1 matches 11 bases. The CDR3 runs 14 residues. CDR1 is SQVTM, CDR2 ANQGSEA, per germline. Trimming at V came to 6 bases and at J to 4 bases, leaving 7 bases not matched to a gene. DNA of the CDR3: TGCAGCGTAGGGGACAGGGGGGAGGGCACTGAAGCTTTCTTT. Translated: CSVGDRGEGTEAFF. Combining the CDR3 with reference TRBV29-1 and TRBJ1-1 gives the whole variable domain SAVISQKPSRDICQRGTSLTIQCQVDSQVTMMFWYRQQPGQSLTLIATANQGSEATYESGFVIDKFPISRPNLTFSTLTVSNMSPEDSSIYLCSVGDRGEGTEAFFGQGTRLTVV.

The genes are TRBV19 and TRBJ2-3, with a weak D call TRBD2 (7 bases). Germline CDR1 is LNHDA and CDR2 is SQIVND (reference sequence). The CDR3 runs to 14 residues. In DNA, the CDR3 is TGTGGTAGCCGCGTAGGGGGGGACCCAGATACGCAGTATTTT. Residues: CGSRVGGDPDTQYF.

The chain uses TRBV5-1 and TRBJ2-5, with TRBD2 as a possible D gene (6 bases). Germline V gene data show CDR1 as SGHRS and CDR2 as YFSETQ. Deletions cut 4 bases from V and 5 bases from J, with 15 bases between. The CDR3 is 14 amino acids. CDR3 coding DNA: TGCGCCAGCAGCCTACGGGACTGGAAGGAGACCCAGTACTTC. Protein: CASSLRDWKETQYF.